This T cell receptor (beta chain) was captured in a study of blood T cell repertoires in COVID-19. Overall study context: Donors in the United States, Italy and Spain gave samples during acute or convalescent COVID-19.

Original processing notes: Estimated nucleated cell counts came from reference gene primer amplification. Sequenced by immunoSEQ multiplex PCR; TCRdb stores in-frame clones only, minus some. V and J calls and clone size come straight from that table; D and trimming were deduced from the DNA. The data hold some 120,000 clones, with roughly nine tenths observed a single time. V was cut by 6 bases and J by 0 bases, with 18 bases left in between. Germline V gene data show CDR1 as KGHSH and CDR2 as LQKENI. The CDR3 length is 17 residues. Sequenced sample: peripheral blood. The chain recombines TRBV18 with TRBJ2-1, with D possibly TRBD2 on 6 matching bases. The sequence came from a man aged 55 to 70 with COVID-19, enrolled during active disease. The CDR3 sequence: CASSPNLGRPSYNEQFF. The CDR3, as DNA: TGTGCCAGCTCGCCAAACCTCGGGAGACCCTCCTACAATGAGCAGTTCTTC.